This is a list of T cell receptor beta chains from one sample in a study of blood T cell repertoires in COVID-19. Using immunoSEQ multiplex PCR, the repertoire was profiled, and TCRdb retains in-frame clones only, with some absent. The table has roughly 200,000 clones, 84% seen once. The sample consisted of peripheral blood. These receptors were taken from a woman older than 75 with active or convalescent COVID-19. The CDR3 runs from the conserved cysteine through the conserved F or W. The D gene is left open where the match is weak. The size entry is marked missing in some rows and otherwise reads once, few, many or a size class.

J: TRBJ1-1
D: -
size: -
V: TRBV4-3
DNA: TGCGCCAGCAGCCAAGACAGGGGCGGCACTGAAGCTTTCTTT
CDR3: CASSQDRGGTEAFF

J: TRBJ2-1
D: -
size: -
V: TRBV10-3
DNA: TGTGCCATGGGGAACAGGGACGATGAGCAGTTCTTC
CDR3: CAMGNRDDEQFF

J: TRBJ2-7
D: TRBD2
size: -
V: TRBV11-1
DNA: TGTGCCAGCAGCTTACGGGGACTATCTTCACAGCAGTACTTC
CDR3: CASSLRGLSSQQYF

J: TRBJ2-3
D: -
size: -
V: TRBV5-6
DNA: TGTGCCAGCAGCCGTCAGCCCCAAATAGCGTTCGCGGATACGCAGTATTTT
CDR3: CASSRQPQIAFADTQYF

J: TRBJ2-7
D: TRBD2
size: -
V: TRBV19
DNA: TGTGCCAGTAGGGGCCCCGGAGCGGGAGGGGACGAGCAGTACTTC
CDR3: CASRGPGAGGDEQYF

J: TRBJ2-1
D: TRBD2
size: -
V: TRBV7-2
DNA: TGTGCCAGCAGCTTGAGCGGGGGGGCCGACGGGGAGCAGTTCTTC
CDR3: CASSLSGGADGEQFF

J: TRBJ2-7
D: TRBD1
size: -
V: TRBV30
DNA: TGTGCCTGGAGTGCGGAGGGGGACAGGGAACTACCCTACGAGCAGTACTTC
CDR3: CAWSAEGDRELPYEQYF

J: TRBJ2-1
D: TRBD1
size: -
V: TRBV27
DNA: TGTGCCAGCAGCGGACAGGGGCTTTCTCAGTTCTTC
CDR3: CASSGQGLSQFF

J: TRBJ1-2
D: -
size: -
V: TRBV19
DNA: TGTGCCAGTAGTATTCAGACTAACTATGGCTACACCTTC
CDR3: CASSIQTNYGYTF

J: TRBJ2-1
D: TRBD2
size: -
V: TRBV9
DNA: TGTGCCAGCAGCGTAAGCGGGGGGGCCCACTACAATGAGCAGTTCTTC
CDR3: CASSVSGGAHYNEQFF

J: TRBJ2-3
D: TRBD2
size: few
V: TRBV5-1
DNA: TGCGCCAGCAGCCCCGGGGGGGCCACAGATACGCAGTATTTT
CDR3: CASSPGGATDTQYF

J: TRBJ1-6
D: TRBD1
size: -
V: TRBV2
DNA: TGTGCCAGCAGTGGGACAGGAAGCTCCTATAATTCACCCCTCCACTTT
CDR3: CASSGTGSSYNSPLHF

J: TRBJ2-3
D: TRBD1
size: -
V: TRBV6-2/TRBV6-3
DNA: TGTGCCAGCAGCCGTGGGGACAGGGCGACAGATACGCAGTATTTT
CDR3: CASSRGDRATDTQYF

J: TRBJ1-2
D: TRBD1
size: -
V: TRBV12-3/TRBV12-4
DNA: TGTGCCAGCAGTAGACAGGGAAACGATGGCTACACCTTC
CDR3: CASSRQGNDGYTF

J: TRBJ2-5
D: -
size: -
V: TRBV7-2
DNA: TGTGCCAGCAGCTCCCGGACAACCAGCAGAGAGACCCAGTACTTC
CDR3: CASSSRTTSRETQYF

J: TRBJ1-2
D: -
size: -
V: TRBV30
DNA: TGTGCCTGCATGCACATGGCCATGGGGCCCTTCTTC
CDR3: CACMHMAMGPFF

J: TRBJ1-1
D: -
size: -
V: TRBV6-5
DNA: TGTGCCAGCAGTACCCTAAGGGGAAGTACTGAAGCTTTCTTT
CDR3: CASSTLRGSTEAFF

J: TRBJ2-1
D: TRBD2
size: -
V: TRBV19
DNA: TGTGCCAGTAGTCCGAGGACAGGAGGACCTAGCGGGAGGAATGAGCAGTTCTTC
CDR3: CASSPRTGGPSGRNEQFF

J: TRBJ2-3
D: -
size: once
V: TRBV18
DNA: TGTGCCAGCTCCCCTCAGAGGGCCGGCACAGATACGCAGTATTTT
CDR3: CASSPQRAGTDTQYF

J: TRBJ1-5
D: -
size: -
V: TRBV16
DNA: TGTGCCAGCAGCCGGGACGGGGGTGCGAATCAGCCCCAGCATTTT
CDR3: CASSRDGGANQPQHF

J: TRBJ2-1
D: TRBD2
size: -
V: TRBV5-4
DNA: TGTGCCAGCAGCCGGCCGGGACTAGCGGGAGGATCCTACAATGAGCAGTTCTTC
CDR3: CASSRPGLAGGSYNEQFF

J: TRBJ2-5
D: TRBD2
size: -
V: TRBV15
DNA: TGTGCCACCAGCAGAGAGCGGGGAGGGGAGACCCAGTACTTC
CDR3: CATSRERGGETQYF

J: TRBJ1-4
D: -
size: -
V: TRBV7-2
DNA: TGTGCCAGCAGCTCTCCGGGAGCATCTGAAAAACTGTTTTTT
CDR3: CASSSPGASEKLFF

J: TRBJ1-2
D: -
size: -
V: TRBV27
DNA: TGTGCCAGCAGTTCTTACAGGAGGGAGATAATTACCCCGGGGGGTAAATTTGTTGGCTACACCTTC
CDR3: CASSSYRREIITPGGKFVGYTF

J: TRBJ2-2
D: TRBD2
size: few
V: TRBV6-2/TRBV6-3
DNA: TGTGCCAGCAGTTACTCGGGACTAACGAACACCGGGGAGCTGTTTTTT
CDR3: CASSYSGLTNTGELFF

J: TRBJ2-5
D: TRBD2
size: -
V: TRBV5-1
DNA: TGCGCCAGCAGTTTTAGCGGGACTAGGGAAGAGACCCAGTACTTC
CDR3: CASSFSGTREETQYF

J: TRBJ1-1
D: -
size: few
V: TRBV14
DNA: TGTGCCAGCAGCCTAGCGACAGGTTGGAACACTGAAGCTTTCTTT
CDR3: CASSLATGWNTEAFF

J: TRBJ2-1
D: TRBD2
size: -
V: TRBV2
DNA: TGTGCCAGCAGTGGGGGACTAGTTTCCTACAATGAGCAGTTCTTC
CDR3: CASSGGLVSYNEQFF

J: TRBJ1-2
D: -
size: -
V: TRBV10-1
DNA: TGCGCCAGCAGAGCCTGCCTAGGGGGGGCGCGTGACTATGGCTACACCTTC
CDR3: CASRACLGGARDYGYTF

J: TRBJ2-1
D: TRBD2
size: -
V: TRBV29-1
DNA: TGCAGCGTTGTTAGCGGGCCCAGCTCCTACAATGAGCAGTTCTTC
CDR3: CSVVSGPSSYNEQFF

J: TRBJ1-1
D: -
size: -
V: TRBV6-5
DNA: TGTGCCAGCAGTCCTCAGGGTACTGAAGCTTTCTTT
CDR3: CASSPQGTEAFF

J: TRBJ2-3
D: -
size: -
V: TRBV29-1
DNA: TGCAGCGTTGAAGTCCGGGAGTTTAATACGCAGTATTTT
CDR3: CSVEVREFNTQYF

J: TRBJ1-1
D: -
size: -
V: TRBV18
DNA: TGTGCCAGCTCCCCCTCCTGGGGGGGCAACACTGAAGCTTTCTTT
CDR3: CASSPSWGGNTEAFF

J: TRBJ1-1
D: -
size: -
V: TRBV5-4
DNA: TGTGCCAGCAGCCCGAGGCTTTCAAACACTGAAGCTTTCTTT
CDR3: CASSPRLSNTEAFF

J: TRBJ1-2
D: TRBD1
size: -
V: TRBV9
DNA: TGTGCCAGCAGCGTTGGGAGACAGGGGGGATCCTATGGCTACACCTTC
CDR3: CASSVGRQGGSYGYTF

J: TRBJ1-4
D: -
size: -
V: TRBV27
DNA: TGTGCCAGCAGTTTAGTCCACAGGTTCCCTTATAATGAAAAACTGTTTTTT
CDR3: CASSLVHRFPYNEKLFF

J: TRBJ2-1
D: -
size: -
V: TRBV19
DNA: TGTGCCAGTAGTACTTGGCAGAATAATGAGCAGTTCTTC
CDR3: CASSTWQNNEQFF

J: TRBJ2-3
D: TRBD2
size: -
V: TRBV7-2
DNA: TGTGCCAGCAGCTTAGAACTAGCGGGAGGCGTCGAGGATACGCAGTATTTT
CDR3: CASSLELAGGVEDTQYF

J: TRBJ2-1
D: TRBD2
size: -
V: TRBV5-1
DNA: TGCGCCAGCAGCTTGAACGGGGGGGAATACAATGAGCAGTTCTTC
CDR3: CASSLNGGEYNEQFF

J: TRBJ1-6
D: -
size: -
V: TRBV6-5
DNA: TGTGCCAGCAGTTACGCGCCGGTCCCTAATTCACCCCTCCACTTT
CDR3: CASSYAPVPNSPLHF

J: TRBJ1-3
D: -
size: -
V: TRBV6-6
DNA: TGTGCCAGCAGTATAGGGGCTGGAAACACCATATATTTT
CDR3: CASSIGAGNTIYF

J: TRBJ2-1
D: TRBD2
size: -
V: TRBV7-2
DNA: TGTGCCAGCAGCTTAGGCGGGAGCAATGAGCAGTTCTTC
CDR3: CASSLGGSNEQFF

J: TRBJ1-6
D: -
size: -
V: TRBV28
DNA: TGTGCCAGCAGTAAAGAGAGCTCCTATAATTCACCCCTCCACTTT
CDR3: CASSKESSYNSPLHF

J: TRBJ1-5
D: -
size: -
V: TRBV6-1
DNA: TGTGCCAGCAGTGAGCAGGGGTTAAAAAATCAGCCCCAGCATTTT
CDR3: CASSEQGLKNQPQHF

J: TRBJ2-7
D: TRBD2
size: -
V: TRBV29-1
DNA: TGCAGCGTGGAGTATTTAGCGGGAGTAGACTACGAGCAGTACTTC
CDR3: CSVEYLAGVDYEQYF

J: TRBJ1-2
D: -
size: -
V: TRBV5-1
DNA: TGCGCCAGCAGCTTACGGACAGAATTAATCAGTGGCTACACCTTC
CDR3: CASSLRTELISGYTF

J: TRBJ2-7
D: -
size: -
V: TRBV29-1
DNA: TGCAGCGTCCGGGACTCATCCTACGAGCAGTACTTC
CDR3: CSVRDSSYEQYF

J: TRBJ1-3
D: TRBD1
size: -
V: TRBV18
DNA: TGTGCCAGCTCACCACCCGGACAGGGGGTTTCTGGAAACACCATATATTTT
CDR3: CASSPPGQGVSGNTIYF

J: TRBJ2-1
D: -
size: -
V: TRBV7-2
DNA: TGTGCCAGCAGCTTAGGTGGGGAGTCATACAATGAGCAGTTCTTC
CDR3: CASSLGGESYNEQFF

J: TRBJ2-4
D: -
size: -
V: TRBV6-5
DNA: TGTGCCAGCGGGCTTCAGGGGAAAAACATTCAGTACTTC
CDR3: CASGLQGKNIQYF

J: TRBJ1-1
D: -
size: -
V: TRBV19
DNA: TGTGCCAGTATCAAACAAGGGGGGGTGCTGGCTGAAGCTTTCTTT
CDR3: CASIKQGGVLAEAFF

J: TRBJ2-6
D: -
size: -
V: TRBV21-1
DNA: TGTGCCAGCAGCACTTATCTATCTGGGGCCAACGTCCTGACTTTC
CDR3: CASSTYLSGANVLTF

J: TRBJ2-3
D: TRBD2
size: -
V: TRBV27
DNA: TGTGCCAGCAGTTCCCCGGGACTAGCGGGAGGGATAGATACGCAGTATTTT
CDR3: CASSSPGLAGGIDTQYF

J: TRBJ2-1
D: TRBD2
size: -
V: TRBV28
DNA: TGTGCCACCTCAGACCCAGCGGGGGGGCTGGGGGATGAGCAGTTCTTC
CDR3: CATSDPAGGLGDEQFF

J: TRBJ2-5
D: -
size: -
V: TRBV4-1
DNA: TGCGCCAGCAGCCAAGCAAGGGGGGGAGAGACCCAGTACTTC
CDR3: CASSQARGGETQYF

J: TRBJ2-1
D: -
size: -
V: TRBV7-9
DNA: TGTGCCAGCACCTCCGTGAAGAGCGCCTACAATGAGCAGTTCTTC
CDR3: CASTSVKSAYNEQFF

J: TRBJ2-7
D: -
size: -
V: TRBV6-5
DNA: TGTGCCACCGTACAGGACTACGAGCAGTACTTC
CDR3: CATVQDYEQYF

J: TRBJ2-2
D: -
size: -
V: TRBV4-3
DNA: TGCGCCAGCAGCCAAGAGGGGCTTTCCGGGGAGCTGTTTTTT
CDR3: CASSQEGLSGELFF

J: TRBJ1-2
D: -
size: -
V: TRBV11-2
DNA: TGTGCCAGCAGACAACCATGGGGGAGGGACTATGGCTACACCTTC
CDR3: CASRQPWGRDYGYTF

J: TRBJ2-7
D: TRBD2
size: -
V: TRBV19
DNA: TGTGCCAGTAGTAGCTTAGCGGGGGTCTCCTACGAGCAGTACTTC
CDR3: CASSSLAGVSYEQYF